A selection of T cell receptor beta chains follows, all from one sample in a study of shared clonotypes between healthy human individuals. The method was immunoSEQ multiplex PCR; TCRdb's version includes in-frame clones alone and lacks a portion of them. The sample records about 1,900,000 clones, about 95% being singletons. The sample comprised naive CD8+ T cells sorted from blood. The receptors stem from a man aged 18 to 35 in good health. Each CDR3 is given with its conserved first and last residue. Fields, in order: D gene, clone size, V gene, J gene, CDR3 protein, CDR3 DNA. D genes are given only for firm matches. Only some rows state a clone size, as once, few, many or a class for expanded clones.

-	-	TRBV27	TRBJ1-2	CASSEKQGYGYTF	TGTGCCAGCAGTGAGAAGCAGGGCTATGGCTACACCTTC
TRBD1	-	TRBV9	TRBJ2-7	CASSYQPGTEAYEQYF	TGTGCCAGCAGCTATCAACCCGGGACAGAAGCCTACGAGCAGTACTTC
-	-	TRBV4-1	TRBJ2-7	CASSRSAGSTYEQYF	TGCGCCAGCAGCCGATCCGCGGGTTCAACCTACGAGCAGTACTTC
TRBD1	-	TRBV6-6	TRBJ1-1	CASSYGTGTEAFF	TGTGCCAGCAGTTACGGGACAGGAACTGAAGCTTTCTTT
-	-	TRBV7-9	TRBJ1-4	CASSQNEKLFF	TGTGCCAGCAGCCAAAATGAAAAACTGTTTTTT
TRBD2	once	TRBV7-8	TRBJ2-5	CASSPTTSGQETQYF	TGTGCCAGCAGCCCTACTACTAGCGGACAAGAGACCCAGTACTTC
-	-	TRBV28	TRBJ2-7	CASSLGGSYEQYF	TGTGCCAGCAGCCTCGGGGGCTCCTACGAGCAGTACTTC
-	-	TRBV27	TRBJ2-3	CASSPWGATDTQYF	TGTGCCAGCAGTCCCTGGGGTGCCACAGATACGCAGTATTTT
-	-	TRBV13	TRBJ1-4	CASSLLQGNEKLFF	TGTGCCAGCAGCTTATTGCAGGGGAATGAAAAACTGTTTTTT
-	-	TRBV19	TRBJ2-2	CASSIASTGELFF	TGTGCCAGTAGTATTGCTTCCACCGGGGAGCTGTTTTTT
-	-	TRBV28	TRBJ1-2	CASSLRQVNYGYTF	TGTGCCAGCAGTCTCCGACAGGTTAACTATGGCTACACCTTC
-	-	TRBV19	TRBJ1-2	CASSSYRVNYGYTF	TGTGCCAGTAGTTCGTACAGGGTTAACTATGGCTACACCTTC
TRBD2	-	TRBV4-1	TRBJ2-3	CASSRSGDTDTQYF	TGCGCCAGCAGCCGGAGCGGGGACACAGATACGCAGTATTTT
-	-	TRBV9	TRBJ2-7	CASSVGGEDYEQYF	TGTGCCAGCAGCGTAGGAGGAGAGGACTACGAGCAGTACTTC
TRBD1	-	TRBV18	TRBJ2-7	CASSLGTGLALYEQYF	TGTGCCAGCTCACTCGGGACAGGGCTTGCACTCTACGAGCAGTACTTC
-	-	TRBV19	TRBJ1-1	CASSIDWPDTEAFF	TGTGCCAGTAGTATAGATTGGCCGGACACTGAAGCTTTCTTT
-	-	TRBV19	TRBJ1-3	CASSIAVPGNTIYF	TGTGCCAGTAGTATTGCGGTTCCTGGAAACACCATATATTTT
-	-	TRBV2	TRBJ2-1	CASSDMRARLINNEQFF	TGTGCCAGCAGTGATATGAGGGCCCGCCTGATTAACAATGAGCAGTTCTTC
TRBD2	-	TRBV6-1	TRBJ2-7	CASSLGLAYEQYF	TGTGCCAGCAGTCTCGGACTAGCATACGAGCAGTACTTC
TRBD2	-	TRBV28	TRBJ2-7	CASLRTSGYEQYF	TGTGCCAGCCTCCGGACTAGCGGCTACGAGCAGTACTTC
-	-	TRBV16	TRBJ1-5	CASSPARDQPQHF	TGTGCCAGCAGCCCCGCGAGGGATCAGCCCCAGCATTTT
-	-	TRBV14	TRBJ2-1	CASMYNDEQFF	TGTGCCAGCATGTATAACGATGAGCAGTTCTTC
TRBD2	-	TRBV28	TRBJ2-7	CASSFSLAGYEQYF	TGTGCCAGCAGTTTCAGTCTAGCGGGGTACGAGCAGTACTTC
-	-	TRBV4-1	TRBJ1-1	CASSLERQMNTEAFF	TGCGCCAGCAGCCTTGAACGGCAGATGAACACTGAAGCTTTCTTT
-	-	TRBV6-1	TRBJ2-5	CASSEWMGEGQETQYF	TGTGCCAGCAGTGAATGGATGGGAGAGGGGCAAGAGACCCAGTACTTC
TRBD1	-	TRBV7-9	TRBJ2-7	CASRLTGGSYEQYF	TGTGCCAGCAGGCTAACAGGGGGCTCCTACGAGCAGTACTTC
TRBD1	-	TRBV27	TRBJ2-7	CASSSGTGVSYEQYF	TGTGCCAGCAGTTCTGGGACAGGGGTTTCCTACGAGCAGTACTTC
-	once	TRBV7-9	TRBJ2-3	CASSLPPGMGPDTQYF	TGTGCCAGCAGCTTACCCCCAGGAATGGGGCCAGATACGCAGTATTTT
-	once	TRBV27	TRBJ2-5	CASSSTFGDGETQYF	TGTGCCAGCAGTTCCACCTTCGGGGATGGAGAGACCCAGTACTTC
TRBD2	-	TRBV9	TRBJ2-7	CASSVGSGSQYEQYF	TGTGCCAGCAGCGTAGGTAGCGGGAGTCAGTACGAGCAGTACTTC
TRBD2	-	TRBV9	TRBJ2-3	CASSVGGGEADTQYF	TGTGCCAGCAGCGTAGGCGGGGGAGAGGCAGATACGCAGTATTTT
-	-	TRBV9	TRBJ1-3	CASSVESGSGNTIYF	TGTGCCAGCAGCGTAGAGTCAGGTTCTGGAAACACCATATATTTT
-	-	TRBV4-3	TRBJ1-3	CASSQDRLNSGNTIYF	TGCGCCAGCAGCCAAGATAGGCTGAACTCTGGAAACACCATATATTTT
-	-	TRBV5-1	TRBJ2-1	CASPRASPYNEQFF	TGCGCCTCCCCCCGAGCCTCTCCCTACAATGAGCAGTTCTTC
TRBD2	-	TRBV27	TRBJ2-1	CASSPRTSGNEQFF	TGTGCCAGCAGTCCTCGGACTAGCGGGAATGAGCAGTTCTTC
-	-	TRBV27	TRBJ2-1	CASCRTTRGNEQFF	TGTGCCAGCTGTAGAACTACAAGAGGCAATGAGCAGTTCTTC
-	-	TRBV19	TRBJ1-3	CASSTDVNSGNTIYF	TGTGCCAGTAGTACGGACGTTAACTCTGGAAACACCATATATTTT
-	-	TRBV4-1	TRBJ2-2	CASSQIQTGELFF	TGCGCCAGCAGCCAGATCCAGACCGGGGAGCTGTTTTTT
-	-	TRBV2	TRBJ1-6	CASSEPKTGREAYNSPLHF	TGTGCCAGCAGTGAACCAAAAACCGGACGGGAAGCCTATAATTCACCCCTCCACTTT
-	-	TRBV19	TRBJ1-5	CASSIARGWGLDQPQHF	TGTGCCAGTAGTATCGCCAGGGGATGGGGTTTGGATCAGCCCCAGCATTTT
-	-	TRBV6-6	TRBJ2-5	CAVRSVAEETQYF	TGTGCCGTTCGTAGCGTCGCCGAAGAGACCCAGTACTTC
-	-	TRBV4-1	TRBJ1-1	CASSQVATMNTEAFF	TGCGCCAGCAGCCAAGTAGCGACCATGAACACTGAAGCTTTCTTT
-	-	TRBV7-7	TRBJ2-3	CASSSSVADTQYF	-